This passage covers 20 T cell receptor beta chains from one sample sequenced in a study of cytomegalovirus exposure and HLA in healthy donors. The PCR used 60 Vbeta and 13 Jbeta primers. The method was immunoSEQ multiplex PCR; TCRdb's version includes in-frame clones alone and lacks a portion of them. This sample has 100,000 or so clones; around 63% occur once, and the top ten carry about 4.4%. Sequencing was performed on PBMCs. The receptors shown here come from a human donor in good health.

The chain joins TRBV10-3 to TRBJ1-1, with D possibly matching TRBD1 (6 bases). There are 16 residues in the CDR3. The germline V gene has CDR1 ENHRY and CDR2 SYGVKD. V lost 3 bases and J 7 bases, leaving 21 bases between the germline ends. The CDR3 nucleotides read TGTGCCATCAGTGAACTACAGGGTAAGGGATTCAGTGAAGCTTTCTTT. Its protein product is CAISELQGKGFSEAFF.

J is TRBJ2-1 and V is TRBV11-3; D possibly corresponds to TRBD2 (5 bases). V lost 2 bases and J lost 6, with 20 bases in between. The CDR3 has 17 residues. Germline V lookup: CDR1 SGHNT, CDR2 YENEEA. Written as DNA, the CDR3 is TGTGCCAGCAGCTTAAGGCGGGCGAATTCTCTGGGCAATGAGCAGTTCTTC. It yields the protein CASSLRRANSLGNEQFF.

As for this clone: Mismatch with germline at one junction end may stem from a read error. The rearrangement uses TRBV5-1 and TRBJ2-3; 8 bases are a match to TRBD2. CDR3 length equals 13 residues. Germline V gene lookup returns CDR1 SGHRS and CDR2 YFSETQ. The CDR3 reads CASSLAPGGPPEF. Here the CDR3 DNA reads TGCGCCAGCAGCTTGGCTCCGGGAGGGCCACCGGAATTT.

The chain combines TRBV18 with TRBJ2-2; TRBD1 is a possible D gene (6 bases). CDR3 length: 16 amino acids. Germline CDR1 KGHSH, CDR2 LQKENI. With 4 bases removed from V and 2 bases from J, the gap between germline ends came to 14 bases. CDR3: CASSQDSGTNTGELFF. In DNA form, the CDR3 reads TGTGCCAGCTCACAGGACTCCGGGACAAACACCGGGGAGCTGTTTTTT.

V and J are TRBV9 and TRBJ2-2, with TRBD1 identical over 7 bases. The CDR3 sequence is 15 residues long. The ends lost 6 bases at V and 0 bases at J; junction bases unmatched: 5. In germline, CDR1 is SGDLS, CDR2 YYNGEE. The CDR3 nucleotides are TGTGCCAGCAACGTCGGGACAGCGAACACCGGGGAGCTGTTTTTT. It specifies CASNVGTANTGELFF. The variable domain in full, with the rest retrieved from reference TRBV9 and TRBJ2-2, is DSGVTQTPKHLITATGQRVTLRCSPRSGDLSVYWYQQSLDQGLQFLIQYYNGEERAKGNILERFSAQQFPDLHSELNLSSLELGDSALYFCASNVGTANTGELFFGEGSRLTVL.

The V call is TRBV18, the J call TRBJ1-2; D may be TRBD1 (6 bases). In germline, CDR1 is KGHSH, CDR2 LQKENI. Trimming removed 5 bases from V and 4 bases from J, with 17 bases in between. The CDR3 is made up of 15 amino acids. In DNA form, the CDR3 reads TGTGCCAGCTCAATTAGACAGGATGCGGCCTATGGCTACACCTTC. Protein: CASSIRQDAAYGYTF.

This clone was found a few times. The CDR3 bases are TGCGCCAGCAGCGGGGGTTCGTCGGTGGGACTAGCGGGGTTTCAGCACAGTGAGCAGTTCTTC. It is translated as CASSGGSSVGLAGFQHSEQFF. The chain recombines TRBV5-1 with TRBJ2-1, with 13 bases aligning to TRBD2. The CDR3 is 21 residues long. The trim removed 4 bases at V and 9 bases at J, leaving 25 bases unmatched. Germline V gene data show CDR1 as SGHRS and CDR2 as YFSETQ.

The chain joins TRBV20-1 to TRBJ2-7, with D possibly matching TRBD2 (5 bases). This CDR3 contains 11 residues. Trimming removed 1 base from V and 6 bases from J, with 7 bases in between. Germline V CDR1 and CDR2: DFQATT, SNEGSKA (reference sequence). CDR3 nucleotide sequence: TGCAGTGCTAGAGGACGGGGCGAGCAGTACTTC. It translates to CSARGRGEQYF.

V usage is TRBV19 and J usage is TRBJ2-7; 8 nucleotides match TRBD1. This CDR3 has 14 amino acids. V was pared by 7 bases and J by 2 bases, with 7 bases of the junction left unmatched. The germline V gene encodes CDR1 LNHDA and CDR2 SQIVND (reference sequence). For the CDR3, the DNA is TGTGCCAGTACCCCAACAGGGGGAGCCTACGAGCAGTACTTC. Translation gives CASTPTGGAYEQYF.

This clone was counted a few times. This rearrangement joins TRBV4-2 to TRBJ2-2; 10 bases are shared with TRBD2. V trimming: 2 bases; J trimming: 1 base; junction bases outside the gene matches: 4. Germline assignment: CDR1 LGHNA and CDR2 YNFKEQ. This CDR3 spans 17 amino acids. The CDR3 DNA reads as TGTGCCAGCAGCCAACCTATAGCGGGAGGGAACACCGGGGAGCTGTTTTTT. Its translation is CASSQPIAGGNTGELFF.

This clone was detected only a few times. V usage is TRBV6-1 and J usage is TRBJ1-1; no clear D gene. CDR1 is MNHNS, CDR2 SASEGT, per germline. The CDR3 is 15 residues long. Between the trimmed V and J ends, which lost 1 base and 0 bases, there was a span of 9 bases. CDR3 residues: CASSEDPGMNTEAFF. For the CDR3, the DNA is TGTGCCAGCAGTGAAGATCCGGGGATGAACACTGAAGCTTTCTTT.

The CDR3 reads CASSFSSGAYEQYF. For the CDR3, the DNA is TGTGCCAGCAGCTTTTCTAGCGGAGCCTACGAGCAGTACTTC. The chain is built from TRBV11-1 and TRBJ2-7; TRBD2 aligns across 7 bases. J was trimmed by 2 bases and V by 3 bases; bases with no gene match: 4. Germline CDR1 SGHAT, CDR2 FQDESV (reference sequence). The CDR3 length is 14 residues.

The chain combines TRBV7-8 with TRBJ2-1; D is perhaps TRBD2 (6 bases). Per the germline V gene, CDR1 is SGHVS and CDR2 is FQNEAQ. The ends were cut back, 5 bases at V and 11 bases at J, with 16 bases in the middle. The CDR3 is 13 residues long. DNA of the CDR3: TGTGCCAGCAGCCCCGGTCGACTAGGACAGCAGTTCTTC. It codes for CASSPGRLGQQFF.

This clone was detected once. The chain links TRBV5-6 to TRBJ1-6, with a possible D match to TRBD1 (5 bases). Trimming removed 4 bases at V and 10 bases at J, with 15 bases between. The germline V gene has CDR1 SGHDT and CDR2 YYEEEE. The CDR3 spans 14 residues. CDR3 sequence: CASSPTAEGSPLHF. The DNA of the CDR3 is TGTGCCAGCAGCCCGACAGCCGAAGGGTCACCCCTCCACTTT. The entire variable domain, with the rest obtained from reference TRBV5-6 and TRBJ1-6, is as follows: DAGVTQSPTHLIKTRGQQVTLRCSPKSGHDTVSWYQQALGQGPQFIFQYYEEEERQRGNFPDRFSGHQFPNYSSELNVNALLLGDSALYLCASSPTAEGSPLHFGNGTRLTVT.

This clone was recorded only once. The gene calls are TRBV4-1 and TRBJ2-7; 7 bases are a match to TRBD1. Germline-derived CDR1 and CDR2 are MGHRA and YSYEKL. Trimming at V came to 2 bases and at J to 1 base, leaving 8 bases not matched to a gene. This CDR3 has 16 amino acids. Written as DNA, the CDR3 is TGCGCCAGCAGCCAAAACCCCGGGACAGCTTCCTACGAGCAGTACTTC. Translation gives CASSQNPGTASYEQYF.

The genes are TRBV5-4 and TRBJ2-5, with 9 bases identical to TRBD1. This CDR3 comprises 16 residues. Germline assignment: CDR1 SGHNT and CDR2 YYREEE (reference sequence). The trim removed 0 bases at V and 4 bases at J, leaving 7 bases unmatched. CDR3 coding DNA: TGTGCCAGCAGCTTGGCGGCCGGGACAGGGTCAGAGACCCAGTACTTC. Encoded protein: CASSLAAGTGSETQYF.

The V gene is TRBV7-3, the J gene TRBJ2-2, with 7 bases aligning to TRBD2. CDR1 and CDR2 from the germline V gene are SGHTA and FQGTGA. The CDR3 runs to 15 residues. The ends lost 5 bases at V and 1 base at J; junction bases unmatched: 4. The CDR3 sequence: CASSVTSKNTGELFF. For the CDR3, the DNA is TGTGCCAGCAGCGTGACTAGCAAGAACACCGGGGAGCTGTTTTTT.

This clone has more than one count but fewer than ten. The chain links TRBV10-3 to TRBJ1-2; D gene ambiguous. This CDR3 is built from 13 residues. Germline loops: CDR1 ENHRY, CDR2 SYGVKD. Trimming stripped 0 bases from V and 6 bases from J, with 8 bases between. The CDR3 DNA reads as TGTGCCATCAGTGAGTCCCCCGCAGATGGCTACACCTTC. Its protein product is CAISESPADGYTF.

The CDR3 protein is CASTGRAPLKSYNEQFF. The DNA for the CDR3 is TGCGCCAGCACCGGGAGGGCTCCACTAAAGTCCTACAATGAGCAGTTCTTC. The rearrangement uses TRBV5-1 and TRBJ2-1; 8 positions match TRBD2. V was clipped by 6 bases and J by 1 base; unmatched bases: 12. The CDR3 has 17 amino acids. Germline CDR1 SGHRS, CDR2 YFSETQ.

CDR3 region: CASSPGTSGSGETQYF. The CDR3, as DNA: TGTGCCAGCAGCCCAGGGACTAGCGGGAGCGGGGAGACCCAGTACTTC. The gene calls are TRBV7-3 and TRBJ2-5; TRBD2 agrees at 14 bases. Germline values: CDR1 SGHTA, CDR2 FQGTGA. CDR3 length: 16 residues. V shed 5 bases, J shed 5 bases, and the junction held 7 bases outside the gene matches.